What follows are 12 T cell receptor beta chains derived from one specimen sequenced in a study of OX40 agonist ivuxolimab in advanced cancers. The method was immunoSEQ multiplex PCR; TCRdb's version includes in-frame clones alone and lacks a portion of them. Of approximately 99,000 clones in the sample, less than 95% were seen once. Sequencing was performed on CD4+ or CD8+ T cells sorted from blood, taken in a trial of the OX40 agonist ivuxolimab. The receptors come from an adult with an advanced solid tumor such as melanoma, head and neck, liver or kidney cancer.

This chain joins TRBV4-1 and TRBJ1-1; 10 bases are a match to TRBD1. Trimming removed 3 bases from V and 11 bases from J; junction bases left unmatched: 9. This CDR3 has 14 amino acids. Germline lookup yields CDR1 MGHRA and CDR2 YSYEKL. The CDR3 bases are TGCGCCAGCAGCCAGCCCCCAAGACAGGGGGCGGCTTTCTTT. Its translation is CASSQPPRQGAAFF.

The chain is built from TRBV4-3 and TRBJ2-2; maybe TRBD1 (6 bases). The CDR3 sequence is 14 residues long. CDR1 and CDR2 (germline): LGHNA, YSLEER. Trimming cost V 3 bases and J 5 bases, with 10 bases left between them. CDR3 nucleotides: TGCGCCAGCAGCCATCTCAGGGGAACCGGGGAGCTGTTTTTT. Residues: CASSHLRGTGELFF.

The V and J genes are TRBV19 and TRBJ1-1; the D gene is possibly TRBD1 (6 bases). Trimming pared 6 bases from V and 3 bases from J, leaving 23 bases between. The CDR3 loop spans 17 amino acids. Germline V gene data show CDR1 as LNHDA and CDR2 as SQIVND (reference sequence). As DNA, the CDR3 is TGTGCCAGTAGGCCGCGGGACACCTTAACCCCCCACACTGAAGCTTTCTTT. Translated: CASRPRDTLTPHTEAFF.

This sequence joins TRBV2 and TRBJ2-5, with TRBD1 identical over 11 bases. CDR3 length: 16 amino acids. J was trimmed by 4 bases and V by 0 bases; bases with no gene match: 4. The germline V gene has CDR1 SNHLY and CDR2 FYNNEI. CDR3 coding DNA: TGTGCCAGCAGTGAAGCGAGGACAGGGGGCGGAGAGACCCAGTACTTC. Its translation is CASSEARTGGGETQYF.

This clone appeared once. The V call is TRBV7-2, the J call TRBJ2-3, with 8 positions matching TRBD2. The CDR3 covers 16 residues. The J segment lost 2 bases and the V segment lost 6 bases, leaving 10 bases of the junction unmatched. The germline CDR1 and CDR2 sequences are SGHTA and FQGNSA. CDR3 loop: CASRIGQRGNTDTQYF. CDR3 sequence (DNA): TGTGCCAGCAGAATAGGGCAGCGGGGGAACACAGATACGCAGTATTTT.

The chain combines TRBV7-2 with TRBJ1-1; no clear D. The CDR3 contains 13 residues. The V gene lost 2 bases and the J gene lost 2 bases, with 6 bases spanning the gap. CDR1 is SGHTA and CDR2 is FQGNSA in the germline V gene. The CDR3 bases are TGTGCCAGCAGCTTACAAGCAAACACTGAAGCTTTCTTT. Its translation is CASSLQANTEAFF. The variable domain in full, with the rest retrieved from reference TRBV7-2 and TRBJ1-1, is GAGVSQSPSNKVTEKGKDVELRCDPISGHTALYWYRQSLGQGLEFLIYFQGNSAPDKSGLPSDRFSAERTGGSVSTLTIQRTQQEDSAVYLCASSLQANTEAFFGQGTRLTVV.

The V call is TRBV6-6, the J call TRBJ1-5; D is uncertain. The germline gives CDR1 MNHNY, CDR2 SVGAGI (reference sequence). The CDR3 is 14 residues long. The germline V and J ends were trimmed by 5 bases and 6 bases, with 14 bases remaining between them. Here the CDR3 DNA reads TGTGCCAGCAGTACCCGGGCCGACGGTCAGCCCCAGCATTTT. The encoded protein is CASSTRADGQPQHF.

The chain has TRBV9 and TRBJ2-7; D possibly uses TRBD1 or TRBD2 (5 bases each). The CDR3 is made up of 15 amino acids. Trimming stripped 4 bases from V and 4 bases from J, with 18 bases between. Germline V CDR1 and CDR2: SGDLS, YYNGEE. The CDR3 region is CASSPSGNGAYEQYF. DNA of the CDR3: TGTGCCAGCAGCCCTTCCGGGAACGGGGCTTACGAGCAGTACTTC.

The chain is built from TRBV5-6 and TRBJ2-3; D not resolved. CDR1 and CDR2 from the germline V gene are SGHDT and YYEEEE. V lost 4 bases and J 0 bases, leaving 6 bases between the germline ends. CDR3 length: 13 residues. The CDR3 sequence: CASSAFSTDTQYF. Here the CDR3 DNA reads TGTGCCAGCAGCGCGTTTAGCACAGATACGCAGTATTTT.

In DNA, the CDR3 is TGTGCCAGCAGCCGGACAGTTAATCATGAAAAACTGTTTTTT. Translation gives CASSRTVNHEKLFF. The rearrangement links TRBV7-2 to TRBJ1-4, with a possible D match to TRBD1 (6 bases). Germline lookup yields CDR1 SGHTA and CDR2 FQGNSA. The germline V and J ends were trimmed by 5 bases and 6 bases, with 13 bases remaining between them. CDR3 length equals 14 residues.

The CDR3: CASSQGPPGTVTDTQYF. CDR3 bases: TGCGCCAGCAGCCAAGGTCCCCCGGGAACGGTCACAGATACGCAGTATTTT. The chain links TRBV4-3 to TRBJ2-3, with D possibly matching TRBD2 (5 bases). V shed 1 base and J shed 2 bases, with 16 bases lying between them. The V gene's germline CDR1 is LGHNA and CDR2 YSLEER. The CDR3 has 17 amino acids.

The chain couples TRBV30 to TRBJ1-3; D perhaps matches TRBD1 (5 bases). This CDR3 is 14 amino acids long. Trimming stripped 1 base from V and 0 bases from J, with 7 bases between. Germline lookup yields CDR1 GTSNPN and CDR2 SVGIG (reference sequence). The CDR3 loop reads CAWSAGSSGNTIYF. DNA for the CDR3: TGTGCCTGGAGTGCAGGGAGCTCTGGAAACACCATATATTTT.